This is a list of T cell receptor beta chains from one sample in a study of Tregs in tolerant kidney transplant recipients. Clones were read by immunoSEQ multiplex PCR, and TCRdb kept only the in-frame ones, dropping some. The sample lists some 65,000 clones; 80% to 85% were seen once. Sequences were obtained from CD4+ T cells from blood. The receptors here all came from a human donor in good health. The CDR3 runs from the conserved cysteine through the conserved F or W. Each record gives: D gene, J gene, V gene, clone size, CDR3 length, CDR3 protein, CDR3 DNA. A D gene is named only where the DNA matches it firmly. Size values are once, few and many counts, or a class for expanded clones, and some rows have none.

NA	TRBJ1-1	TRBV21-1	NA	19	CASSKRGGQGCELNTEAFF	TGTGCCAGCAGCAAAAGAGGAGGACAGGGATGTGAGCTGAACACTGAAGCTTTCTTT
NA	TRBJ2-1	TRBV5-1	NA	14	CASSFSPGRDEQFF	TGCGCCAGCAGCTTTTCACCGGGGCGGGATGAGCAGTTCTTC
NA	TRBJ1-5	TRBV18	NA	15	CASSPEGQGDQPQHF	TGTGCCAGCTCACCGGAAGGACAAGGGGATCAGCCCCAGCATTTT
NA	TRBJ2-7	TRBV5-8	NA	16	CASSPLPLSQGREQYF	TGTGCCAGCAGCCCCCTCCCCCTTTCCCAGGGGCGCGAGCAGTACTTC
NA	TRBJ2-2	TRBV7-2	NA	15	CASSLVIAGAGELFF	TGTGCCAGCAGCTTAGTAATTGCGGGCGCCGGGGAGCTGTTTTTT
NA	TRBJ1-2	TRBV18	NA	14	CASSLGQTNYGYTF	TGTGCCAGCTCACTAGGACAGACTAACTATGGCTACACCTTC
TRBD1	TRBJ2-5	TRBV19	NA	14	CASSIGQGAETQYF	TGTGCCAGTAGTATTGGACAGGGGGCCGAGACCCAGTACTTC
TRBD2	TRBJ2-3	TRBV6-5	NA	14	CASRGAGGADTQYF	TGTGCCAGCCGAGGGGCGGGAGGGGCAGATACGCAGTATTTT
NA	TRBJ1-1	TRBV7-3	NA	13	CASSLERYTEAFF	TGTGCCAGCAGCTTAGAAAGATACACTGAAGCTTTCTTT
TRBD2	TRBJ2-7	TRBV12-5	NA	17	CASGFVMGRGATYEQYF	TGTGCTAGTGGTTTCGTTATGGGGCGGGGGGCCACCTACGAGCAGTACTTC
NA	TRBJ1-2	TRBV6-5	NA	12	CASAFSGDGYTF	TGTGCCAGCGCCTTTAGCGGTGATGGCTACACCTTC
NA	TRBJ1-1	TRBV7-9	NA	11	CASSSDTEAFF	TGTGCCAGCAGCTCCGACACTGAAGCTTTCTTT
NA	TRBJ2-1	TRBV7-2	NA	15	CASSEDYGGVNEQFF	TGTGCCAGCAGTGAAGATTACGGCGGGGTAAATGAGCAGTTCTTC
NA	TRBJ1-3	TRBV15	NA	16	CATSRDLVDSGNTIYF	TGTGCCACCAGCAGAGATCTGGTCGACTCTGGAAACACCATATATTTT
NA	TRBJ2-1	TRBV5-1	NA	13	CASRATGFNEQFF	TGCGCCAGCAGGGCCACCGGCTTCAATGAGCAGTTCTTC
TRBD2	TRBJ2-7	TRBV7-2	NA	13	CASSLGAREGQYF	TGTGCCAGCAGCTTAGGGGCCCGGGAGGGACAGTACTTC
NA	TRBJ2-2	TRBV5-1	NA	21	CASSLDPRVPRRTPNTGELFF	TGCGCCAGCAGCTTGGATCCCAGGGTCCCCCGGAGGACACCGAACACCGGGGAGCTGTTTTTT
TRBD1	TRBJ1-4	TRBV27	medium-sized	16	CASSLLGGTDNEKLFF	TGTGCCAGCAGTCTTTTGGGTGGGACAGACAATGAAAAACTGTTTTTT
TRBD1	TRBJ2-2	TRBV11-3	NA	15	CASSFRTGTTGELFF	TGTGCCAGCAGCTTCCGGACAGGGACAACCGGGGAGCTGTTTTTT
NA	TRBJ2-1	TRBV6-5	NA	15	CASSYRGFSYNEQFF	TGTGCCAGCAGTTACCGAGGCTTTTCCTACAATGAGCAGTTCTTC
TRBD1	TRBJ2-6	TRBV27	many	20	CASSLSKWDRVGAGANVLTF	TGTGCCAGCAGTTTATCGAAGTGGGACAGGGTAGGTGCTGGGGCCAACGTCCTGACTTTC
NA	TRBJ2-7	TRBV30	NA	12	CAWAPGGYEQYF	TGTGCCTGGGCGCCCGGCGGGTACGAGCAGTACTTC
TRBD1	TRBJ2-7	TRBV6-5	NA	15	CASGRGPGLGYEQYF	TGTGCCAGCGGAAGGGGGCCTGGGCTCGGGTACGAGCAGTACTTC
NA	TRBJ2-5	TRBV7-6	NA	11	CASSTSETQYF	TGTGCCAGCAGCACATCTGAGACCCAGTACTTC
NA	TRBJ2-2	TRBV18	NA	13	CASSPLGTGELFF	TGTGCCAGCTCACCATTGGGCACCGGGGAGCTGTTTTTT
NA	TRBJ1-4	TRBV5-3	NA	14	CARSFPPTNEKLFF	TGTGCCAGAAGCTTTCCCCCCACTAATGAAAAACTGTTTTTT
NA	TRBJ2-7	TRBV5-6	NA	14	CASSLAGVAYEQYF	TGTGCCAGCAGCTTGGCCGGAGTAGCCTACGAGCAGTACTTC
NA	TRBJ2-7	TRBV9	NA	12	CASSVDGYEQYF	TGTGCCAGCAGCGTGGACGGCTACGAGCAGTACTTC
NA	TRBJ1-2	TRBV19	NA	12	CATRGGYYGYTF	TGTGCCACCCGCGGGGGATACTATGGCTACACCTTC
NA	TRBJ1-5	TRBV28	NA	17	CASSLPHEGLSNQPQHF	TGTGCCAGCAGTTTACCCCACGAGGGGTTGAGCAATCAGCCCCAGCATTTT
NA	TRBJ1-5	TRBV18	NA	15	CASSPSGGGNQPQHF	TGTGCCAGCTCCCCTAGTGGAGGGGGCAATCAGCCCCAGCATTTT
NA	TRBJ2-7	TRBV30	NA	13	CAWSLYDHGHQYF	TGTGCCTGGAGTCTGTACGACCATGGACATCAGTACTTC
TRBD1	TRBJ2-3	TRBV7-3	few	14	CASSFGQGTDTQYF	TGTGCCAGCAGCTTTGGACAGGGCACAGATACGCAGTATTTT
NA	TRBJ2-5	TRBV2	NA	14	CASSETYTQETQYF	TGTGCCAGCAGCGAAACCTACACCCAAGAGACCCAGTACTTC
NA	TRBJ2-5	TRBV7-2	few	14	CASSPTPTLQTQYF	TGTGCCAGCAGCCCGACACCCACCCTCCAGACCCAGTACTTC
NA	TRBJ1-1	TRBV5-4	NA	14	CASRPRVMNTEAFF	TGTGCCAGCAGGCCGAGGGTGATGAACACTGAAGCTTTCTTT
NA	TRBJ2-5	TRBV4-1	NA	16	CASSQDRLLGGETQYF	TGCGCCAGCAGCCAAGACCGCCTCCTAGGCGGGGAGACCCAGTACTTC
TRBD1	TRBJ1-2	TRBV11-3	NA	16	CASSLSSPGQLYGYTF	TGTGCCAGCAGCCTCAGCAGCCCGGGACAGCTCTATGGCTACACCTTC
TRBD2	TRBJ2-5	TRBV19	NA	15	CASTPSRGGQETQYF	TGTGCCAGTACCCCATCGAGGGGAGGGCAAGAGACCCAGTACTTC
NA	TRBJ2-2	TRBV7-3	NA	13	CASSLKLTGELFF	TGTGCCAGCAGCTTAAAGCTCACCGGGGAGCTGTTTTTT
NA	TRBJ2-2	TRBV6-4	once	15	CASSDTTQGAGELFF	TGTGCCAGCAGTGACACAACACAGGGAGCCGGGGAGCTGTTTTTT
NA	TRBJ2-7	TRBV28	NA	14	CASSPTRVGNEQYF	TGTGCCAGCAGCCCAACCAGGGTAGGGAACGAGCAGTACTTC
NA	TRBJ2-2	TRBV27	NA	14	CASSQQRGFGELFF	TGTGCCAGCAGTCAACAACGTGGGTTCGGGGAGCTGTTTTTT
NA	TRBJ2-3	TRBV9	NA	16	CASSVPADVCTDTQYF	TGTGCCAGCAGCGTACCCGCGGATGTATGCACAGATACGCAGTATTTT
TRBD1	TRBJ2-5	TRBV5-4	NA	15	CASSSRTGGQETQYF	TGTGCCAGCAGCTCCCGGACAGGGGGCCAAGAGACCCAGTACTTC
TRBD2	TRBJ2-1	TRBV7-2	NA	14	CASTESGGRNEQFF	TGTGCCAGCACCGAGAGCGGGGGCCGGAATGAGCAGTTCTTC
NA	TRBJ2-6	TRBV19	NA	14	CASGGGAGANVLTF	TGTGCCAGCGGAGGGGGCGCCGGGGCCAACGTCCTGACTTTC
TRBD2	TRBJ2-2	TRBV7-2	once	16	CASSSGLAGALGELFF	TGTGCCAGCAGCTCCGGACTAGCGGGTGCCCTCGGGGAGCTGTTTTTT
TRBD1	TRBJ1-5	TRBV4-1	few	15	CASSQDRQGMLPQHF	TGCGCCAGCAGCCAAGACCGACAGGGAATGCTGCCCCAGCATTTT
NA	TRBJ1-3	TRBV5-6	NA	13	CASSFYSGNTIYF	TGTGCCAGCAGCTTCTACTCTGGAAACACCATATATTTT
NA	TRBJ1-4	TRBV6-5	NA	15	CASSYSGTTNEKLFF	TGTGCCAGCAGTTACTCAGGCACAACTAATGAAAAACTGTTTTTT
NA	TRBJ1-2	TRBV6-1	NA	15	CASSDGLGRNYGYTF	TGTGCCAGCAGTGATGGGCTGGGGAGGAACTATGGCTACACCTTC
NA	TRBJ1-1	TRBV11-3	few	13	CASSSSRGTEAFF	TGTGCCAGCAGCTCAAGCCGGGGGACTGAAGCTTTCTTT
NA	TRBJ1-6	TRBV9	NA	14	CASSVGPSGSPLHF	TGTGCCAGCAGCGTAGGGCCTTCGGGTTCACCCCTCCACTTT
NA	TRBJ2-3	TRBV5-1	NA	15	CASSLEPQGPDTQYF	TGCGCCAGCAGCTTGGAACCCCAGGGGCCCGATACGCAGTATTTT
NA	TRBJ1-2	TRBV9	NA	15	CASSPTGQKYYGYTF	TGTGCCAGCAGCCCCACCGGACAGAAATATTATGGCTACACCTTC
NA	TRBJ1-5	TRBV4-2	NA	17	CVSSQEGRGISNQPQHF	TGTGTCAGCAGCCAAGAGGGACGGGGGATTAGCAATCAGCCCCAGCATTTT
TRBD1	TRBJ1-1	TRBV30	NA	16	CAWSISRTGRNTEAFF	TGTGCCTGGAGTATCTCTAGGACAGGCAGGAACACTGAAGCTTTCTTT